One and the same sample provided the 25 T cell receptor beta chains below, sequenced in a study of blood T cell repertoires in COVID-19. TCRdb keeps only in-frame clones here, not all; method: immunoSEQ multiplex PCR. The table records approximately 140,000 clones, roughly 84% of them present only once. The specimen sequenced was PBMCs or T cells enriched from blood (not recorded which). The receptors were sampled from a man in his forties with acute COVID-19.

The chain uses TRBV3-1 (or the pseudogene TRBV3-2) and TRBJ2-7, with D perhaps TRBD1 (6 bases). V gave up 5 bases and J gave up 0 bases, with 14 bases separating them. The CDR3 is made up of 15 amino acids. Germline loops: CDR1 LGHDT, CDR2 YNNKEL (reference sequence). DNA of the CDR3: TGTGCCAGCAGCTCCGAGGGGGAAAGCTCCTACGAGCAGTACTTC. Residues: CASSSEGESSYEQYF.

This clone was recorded only once. V gene TRBV24-1 combines with J gene TRBJ1-2; 7 nucleotides line up with TRBD1. Germline V CDR1 and CDR2: KGHDR, SFDVKD. CDR3 length: 16 amino acids. The V gene end was trimmed by 2 bases and the J gene end by 5 bases; junction bases not matched to a gene: 10. This CDR3 is CATSDSAEGGWYGYTF. Here the CDR3 DNA reads TGTGCCACCAGTGATTCCGCGGAAGGGGGCTGGTATGGCTACACCTTC.

Only a few counts were recorded for this clone. The J gene is TRBJ1-5, the V gene TRBV21-1. TRBV21-1 is deemed a pseudogene. The CDR3 has 18 residues. CDR3: CASSKLRDSSEGNQPQHF. The CDR3 nucleotides read TGTGCCAGCAGCAAACTTCGGGACTCATCCGAGGGCAATCAGCCCCAGCATTTT.

V usage is TRBV19 and J usage is TRBJ1-1; 7 bases line up with TRBD1. V dropped 5 bases and J dropped 2; count of bases not matched to a gene: 2. CDR3 length: 13 amino acids. Germline-derived CDR1 and CDR2 are LNHDA and SQIVND (reference sequence). CDR3 amino acids: CASSPGGNTEAFF. As DNA, the CDR3 is TGTGCCAGTAGTCCAGGGGGTAACACTGAAGCTTTCTTT. Filled out from reference TRBV19 and TRBJ1-1, the complete variable domain reads DGGITQSPKYLFRKEGQNVTLSCEQNLNHDAMYWYRQDPGQGLRLIYYSQIVNDFQKGDIAEGYSVSREKKESFPLTVTSAQKNPTAFYLCASSPGGNTEAFFGQGTRLTVV.

The CDR3 nucleotides are TGCGCCAGCAGCTGGACGGCTAGCGTCAATGAGCAGTTCTTC. This encodes CASSWTASVNEQFF. The chain has TRBV5-1 and TRBJ2-1; possibly TRBD2 for D (6 bases). Between the trimmed V and J ends, which lost 3 bases and 6 bases, there was a span of 13 bases. Germline CDR1 SGHRS, CDR2 YFSETQ. This CDR3 comprises 14 residues.

The chain recombines TRBV6-5 with TRBJ1-2; a weak D match, TRBD1 (6 bases). The ends were cut back, 6 bases at V and 2 bases at J, with 10 bases in the middle. Germline CDR1 and CDR2: MNHEY and SVGAGI. The CDR3 loop spans 13 amino acids. CDR3 DNA sequence: TGTGCCAGCAGCCCGACAGGAAACTATGGCTACACCTTC. It yields the protein CASSPTGNYGYTF.

This chain connects TRBV7-8 to TRBJ2-1; unclear D gene. Germline CDR1 and CDR2: SGHVS and FQNEAQ. V was clipped by 5 bases and J by 4 bases, with 15 bases between them. CDR3 length: 15 amino acids. The CDR3: CASSPREEFYNEQFF. As DNA, the CDR3 is TGTGCCAGCAGCCCCCGTGAGGAATTTTACAATGAGCAGTTCTTC.

The chain carries TRBV3-1 (or the pseudogene TRBV3-2) and TRBJ1-2; 10 bases agree with TRBD1. This CDR3 region has 16 residues. Germline trimming cut 0 bases from V and 6 bases from J; bases unmatched to any gene: 7. CDR1 and CDR2 (germline): LGHDT, YNNKEL (reference sequence). This CDR3 reads CASSQDNSGTGDGYTF. DNA for the CDR3: TGTGCCAGCAGCCAAGATAACTCGGGGACAGGGGATGGCTACACCTTC.

This clone came up once. The chain links TRBV29-1 to TRBJ2-5, with 9 bases matching TRBD1. The V and J ends lost 7 bases and 4 bases, in that order; junction bases with no gene match: 13. The CDR3 loop spans 15 amino acids. CDR1 SQVTM and CDR2 ANQGSEA come from the germline V gene. CDR3 residues: CSARDREEWRETQYF. The CDR3 region has the DNA TGCAGCGCCCGGGACAGGGAAGAATGGAGAGAGACCCAGTACTTC.

The chain recombines TRBV6-2 or TRBV6-3 with TRBJ2-5, with 9 bases lining up with TRBD1. Germline-derived CDR1 and CDR2 are MNHEY and SVGEGT. The CDR3 spans 14 residues. Losses at the gene ends were 5 bases for V and 5 bases for J; bases not matched to a gene: 6. CDR3 in amino acids: CASSLSQGAETQYF. The CDR3 coding sequence is TGTGCCAGCAGTCTCTCACAGGGGGCGGAGACCCAGTACTTC.

This chain links TRBV25-1 with TRBJ1-2, with TRBD1 matching over 7 bases. J gave up 4 bases and V 4 bases, and 9 bases lay outside the gene matches. The CDR3 is 15 amino acids. From germline, CDR1 is MGHDK and CDR2 SYGVNS. The CDR3 spells CASSGMGQGGYGYTF. CDR3 sequence (DNA): TGTGCCAGCAGTGGTATGGGGCAGGGGGGCTATGGCTACACCTTC.

Comments on this clone: Other DNA sequences in the sample encode the same CDR3. This sequence joins TRBV28 and TRBJ1-2; unclear D gene. V lost 4 bases to trimming and J lost 3 bases, with 3 bases between them. Germline V gene data show CDR1 as MDHEN and CDR2 as SYDVKM. This CDR3 is built from 11 residues. CDR3 sequence: CASSSDYGYTF. The CDR3 DNA reads as TGTGCCAGCAGTTCTGACTATGGCTACACCTTC.

The chain has TRBV19 and TRBJ2-5, with D perhaps TRBD1 (5 bases). Germline lookup yields CDR1 LNHDA and CDR2 SQIVND (reference sequence). Trimming cost V 6 bases and J 0 bases, with 11 bases left between them. The CDR3 has 14 residues. In DNA, the CDR3 is TGTGCCAGTAGCAACGACAGAAACCAAGAGACCCAGTACTTC. It translates to CASSNDRNQETQYF.

The V call is TRBV5-4, the J call TRBJ2-7, with 8 bases identical to TRBD1. The J segment lost 3 bases and the V segment lost 0 bases, leaving 5 bases of the junction unmatched. This CDR3 has 15 amino acids. CDR1 SGHNT and CDR2 YYREEE come from the germline V gene (reference sequence). CDR3 sequence: CASSLEPGGGYEQYF. In DNA, the CDR3 is TGTGCCAGCAGCTTGGAACCAGGGGGCGGCTACGAGCAGTACTTC.

The chain links TRBV19 to TRBJ2-2; TRBD1 agrees at 9 bases. Trimming took 7 bases from V and 5 from J; bases not matched to a gene: 20. Per the germline V gene, CDR1 is LNHDA and CDR2 is SQIVND (reference sequence). This CDR3 has 19 amino acids. CDR3 in amino acids: CASTAWGGQGLRWTGELFF. The CDR3 DNA follows: TGTGCCAGTACGGCCTGGGGGGGACAGGGCCTAAGATGGACCGGGGAGCTGTTTTTT.

V usage is TRBV19 and J usage is TRBJ2-3, with TRBD2 matching 9 bases. With 0 bases clipped from V and 3 bases from J, the junction kept 10 bases outside the gene matches. This CDR3 has 18 amino acids. Germline loops: CDR1 LNHDA, CDR2 SQIVND (reference sequence). CDR3 protein: CASSIDLAGGPRTDTQYF. The CDR3 DNA reads as TGTGCCAGTAGTATAGATCTGGCGGGAGGGCCTCGAACAGATACGCAGTATTTT. The variable domain in full, with the rest retrieved from reference TRBV19 and TRBJ2-3, is DGGITQSPKYLFRKEGQNVTLSCEQNLNHDAMYWYRQDPGQGLRLIYYSQIVNDFQKGDIAEGYSVSREKKESFPLTVTSAQKNPTAFYLCASSIDLAGGPRTDTQYFGPGTRLTVL.

The CDR3 DNA sequence: TGTGCCAGCAGCCCCACTAATGCGGGGGGAACAAATGAGCAGTTCTTC. Amino acid sequence: CASSPTNAGGTNEQFF. The rearrangement joins TRBV9 to TRBJ2-1; 8 nucleotides match TRBD2. The CDR3 is made up of 16 amino acids. CDR1 is SGDLS, CDR2 YYNGEE, per germline. V shed 4 bases, J shed 7 bases, and the junction held 13 bases outside the gene matches.

The V gene is TRBV11-2, the J gene TRBJ2-2, with a possible D match to TRBD1 (5 bases). The germline V and J ends were trimmed by 2 bases and 1 base, with 5 bases remaining between them. The CDR3 has 14 residues. CDR1 is SGHAT, CDR2 FQNNGV, per germline. CDR3 DNA: TGTGCCAGCAGCTTAACAGGGAACACCGGGGAGCTGTTTTTT. This sequence encodes CASSLTGNTGELFF.

The rearrangement joins TRBV5-1 to TRBJ2-1; 7 bases line up with TRBD1. The V and J ends lost 1 base and 8 bases, in that order; junction bases with no gene match: 6. Per germline, CDR1 SGHRS and CDR2 YFSETQ. This CDR3 is 14 amino acids long. The CDR3 is CASSLSSTGYEQFF. The CDR3 DNA is TGCGCCAGCAGCTTGAGTTCGACAGGGTATGAGCAGTTCTTC.

The chain is built from TRBV19 and TRBJ1-1, with D possibly being TRBD1 (6 bases). The germline V gene encodes CDR1 LNHDA and CDR2 SQIVND (reference sequence). The CDR3 runs to 14 residues. V lost 4 bases, J lost 4 bases, and 13 bases lay in between. The CDR3 DNA is TGTGCCAGTAGTACCCGTACAGGGAGCACTGAAGCTTTCTTT. It encodes CASSTRTGSTEAFF. Combining the CDR3 with reference TRBV19 and TRBJ1-1 gives the whole variable domain DGGITQSPKYLFRKEGQNVTLSCEQNLNHDAMYWYRQDPGQGLRLIYYSQIVNDFQKGDIAEGYSVSREKKESFPLTVTSAQKNPTAFYLCASSTRTGSTEAFFGQGTRLTVV.

The J gene is TRBJ2-1, the V gene TRBV29-1, with 9 bases aligning to TRBD1. The junction had 4 bases not matched to a gene; V was cut back by 1 base and J by 9 bases. The CDR3 has 13 amino acids. CDR1 SQVTM and CDR2 ANQGSEA come from the germline V gene. The CDR3 DNA reads TGCAGCGTTGAAGGGGGACAGGGTGGTGAGCAGTTCTTC. Amino acids: CSVEGGQGGEQFF.

This sequence joins TRBV24-1 and TRBJ2-1, with 9 bases identical to TRBD2. This CDR3 has 15 residues. Trimming cost V 2 bases and J 5 bases; bases outside gene matches: 3. Per germline, CDR1 KGHDR and CDR2 SFDVKD. In DNA form, the CDR3 reads TGTGCCACCAGTGATTCCGGGACTAGCAACAATGAGCAGTTCTTC. Translated, it gives CATSDSGTSNNEQFF.

V and J are TRBV28 and TRBJ1-2; possibly TRBD1 for D (5 bases). From germline, CDR1 is MDHEN and CDR2 SYDVKM. The CDR3 loop spans 15 amino acids. Trimming pared 6 bases from V and 4 bases from J, leaving 18 bases between. The CDR3: CASSPGGSGIYGYTF. The CDR3 nucleotides are TGTGCCAGCAGCCCCGGTGGTTCAGGGATCTATGGCTACACCTTC.

V usage is TRBV3-1 (or the pseudogene TRBV3-2) and J usage is TRBJ1-2, with no clear D. Between the trimmed V and J ends, which lost 1 base and 8 bases, there was a span of 11 bases. The CDR3 loop spans 13 amino acids. The germline V gene has CDR1 LGHDT and CDR2 YNNKEL (reference sequence). CDR3 coding DNA: TGTGCCAGCAGCCAAGGCTACCCGGGGGGCTACACCTTC. This translates into CASSQGYPGGYTF.

The chain carries TRBV6-5 and TRBJ2-7; D uncertain. This CDR3 has 13 amino acids. Germline assignment: CDR1 MNHEY and CDR2 SVGAGI. V lost 2 bases, J lost 0 bases, and 5 bases lay in between. CDR3 amino acids: CASSYQFSYEQYF. The CDR3 nucleotides are TGTGCCAGCAGTTACCAGTTCTCCTACGAGCAGTACTTC.